Sequencing of this TCR beta chain was carried out in a study of T-cell reconstitution after alpha-beta-depleted transplantation in children. Per germline, CDR1 SGHRS and CDR2 YFSETQ. Trimming shortened V by 4 bases and J by 0 bases, and 14 bases separated the two germline ends. This CDR3 spans 16 amino acids. For TCRbeta, the library was prepared with unique molecular identifiers. Each CDR3 protein is one row after TCRdb ran MiXCR on the PCR reads. The table records just over 950,000 distinct CDR3 sequences, less than 30% of them present only once. Worth noting for this clonotype: Its antigen is unknown.

General study findings and limits: Once a year had passed after transplant, T-cell counts and diversity came mostly from newly produced T cells. Several hundred rapidly expanded clones from non-depleted graft cells reportedly supplied alpha-beta T cells about two months post-transplant.

This sequence joins TRBV5-1 and TRBJ2-1; no reliable D call. Sequences were derived from PBMCs, mostly from graft donor cells, sampled 360 days after TCRalphabeta/CD19-depleted stem cell transplant. The sequence came from a boy under three years old who had a stem cell transplant for SCID, so the T cells may come from the graft donor. The CDR3 nucleotides read TGCGCCAGCAGCCCTCGATCCAATCACTCCTACAATGAGCAGTTCTTC. It codes for CASSPRSNHSYNEQFF.